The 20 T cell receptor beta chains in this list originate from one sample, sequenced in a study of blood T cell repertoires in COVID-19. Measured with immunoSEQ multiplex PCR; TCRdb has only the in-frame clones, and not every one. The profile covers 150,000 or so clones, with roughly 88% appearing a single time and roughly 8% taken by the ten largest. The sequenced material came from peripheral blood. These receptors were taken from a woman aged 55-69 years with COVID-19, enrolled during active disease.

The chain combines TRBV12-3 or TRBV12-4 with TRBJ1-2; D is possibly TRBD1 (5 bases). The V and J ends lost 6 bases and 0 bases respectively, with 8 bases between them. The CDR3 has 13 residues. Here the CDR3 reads CASSGGSNYGYTF. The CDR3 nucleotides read TGTGCCAGCAGCGGGGGATCTAACTATGGCTACACCTTC.

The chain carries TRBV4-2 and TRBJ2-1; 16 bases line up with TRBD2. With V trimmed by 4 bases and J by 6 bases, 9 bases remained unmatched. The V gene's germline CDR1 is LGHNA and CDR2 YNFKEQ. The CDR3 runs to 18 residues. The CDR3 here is CASSLRAGTSGGGNEQFF. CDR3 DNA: TGTGCCAGCAGCCTCCGGGCCGGGACTAGCGGGGGGGGCAATGAGCAGTTCTTC.

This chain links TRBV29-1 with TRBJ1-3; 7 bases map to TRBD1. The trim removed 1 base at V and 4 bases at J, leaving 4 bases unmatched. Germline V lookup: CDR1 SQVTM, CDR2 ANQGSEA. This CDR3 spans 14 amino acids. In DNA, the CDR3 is TGCAGCGTTGAAGTGACAGGGACAGGAAACACCATATATTTT. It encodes CSVEVTGTGNTIYF.

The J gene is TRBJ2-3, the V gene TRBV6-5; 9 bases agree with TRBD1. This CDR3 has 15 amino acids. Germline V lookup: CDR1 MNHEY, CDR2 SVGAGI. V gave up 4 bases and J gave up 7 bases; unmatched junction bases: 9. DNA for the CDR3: TGTGCCAGCAGTTCCCCGGACAGGGGCCGTTATACGCAGTATTTT. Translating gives CASSSPDRGRYTQYF.

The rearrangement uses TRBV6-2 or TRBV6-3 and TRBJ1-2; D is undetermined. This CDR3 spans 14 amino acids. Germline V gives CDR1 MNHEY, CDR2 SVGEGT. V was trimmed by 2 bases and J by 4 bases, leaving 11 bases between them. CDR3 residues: CASSYNLQSYGYTF. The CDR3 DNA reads TGTGCCAGCAGTTACAATCTACAGTCCTATGGCTACACCTTC.

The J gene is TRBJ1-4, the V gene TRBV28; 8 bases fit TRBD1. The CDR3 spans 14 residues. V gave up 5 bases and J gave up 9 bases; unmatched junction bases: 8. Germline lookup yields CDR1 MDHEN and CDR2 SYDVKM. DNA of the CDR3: TGTGCCAGCAGTGACCTGGACAGGGTGAAAAAACTGTTTTTT. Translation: CASSDLDRVKKLFF. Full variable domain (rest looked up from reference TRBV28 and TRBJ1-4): DVKVTQSSRYLVKRTGEKVFLECVQDMDHENMFWYRQDPGLGLRLIYFSYDVKMKEKGDIPEGYSVSREKKERFSLILESASTNQTSMYLCASSDLDRVKKLFFGSGTQLSVL.

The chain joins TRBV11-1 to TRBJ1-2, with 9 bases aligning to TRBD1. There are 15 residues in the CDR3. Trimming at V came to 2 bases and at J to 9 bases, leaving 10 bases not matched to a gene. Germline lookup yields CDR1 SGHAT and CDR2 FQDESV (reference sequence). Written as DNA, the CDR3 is TGTGCCAGCAGCTTATGGACCGACAGGGGGAGCAGCTACACCTTC. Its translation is CASSLWTDRGSSYTF.

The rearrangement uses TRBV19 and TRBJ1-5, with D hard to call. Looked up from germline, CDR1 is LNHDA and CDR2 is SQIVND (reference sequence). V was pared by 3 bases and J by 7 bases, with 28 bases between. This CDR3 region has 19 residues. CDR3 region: CASSMSSTGNIGTWQPQHF. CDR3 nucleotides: TGTGCCAGTAGTATGAGCTCGACCGGGAATATAGGTACATGGCAGCCCCAGCATTTT.

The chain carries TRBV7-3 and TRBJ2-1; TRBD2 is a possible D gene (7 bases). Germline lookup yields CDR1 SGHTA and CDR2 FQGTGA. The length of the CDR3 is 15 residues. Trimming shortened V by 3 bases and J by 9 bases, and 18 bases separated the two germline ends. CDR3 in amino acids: CASSLGGPAQGEQFF. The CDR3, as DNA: TGTGCCAGCAGCTTGGGGGGGCCCGCACAGGGTGAGCAGTTCTTC.

CDR3 DNA sequence: TGCAGCGTTGTGACAGGATCACGCCTAGCCAAAAACATTCAGTACTTC. This translates into CSVVTGSRLAKNIQYF. The chain uses TRBV29-1 and TRBJ2-4; tentative D call: TRBD1 (6 bases). Per the germline V gene, CDR1 is SQVTM and CDR2 is ANQGSEA. Trimming pared 4 bases from V and 0 bases from J, leaving 16 bases between. The CDR3 runs 16 residues.

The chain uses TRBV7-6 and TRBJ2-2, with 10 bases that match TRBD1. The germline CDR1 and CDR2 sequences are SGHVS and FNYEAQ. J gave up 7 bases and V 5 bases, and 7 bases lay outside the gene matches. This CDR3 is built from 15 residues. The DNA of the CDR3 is TGTGCCAGCAGCCCAAGACAGGGGGCTGACGGGGAGCTGTTTTTT. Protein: CASSPRQGADGELFF.

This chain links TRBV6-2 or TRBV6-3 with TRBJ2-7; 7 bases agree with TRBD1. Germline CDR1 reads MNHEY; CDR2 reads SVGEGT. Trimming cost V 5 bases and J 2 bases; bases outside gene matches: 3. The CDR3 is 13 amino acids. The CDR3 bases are TGTGCCAGCAGTCTCGGGACAGCCTACGAGCAGTACTTC. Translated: CASSLGTAYEQYF.

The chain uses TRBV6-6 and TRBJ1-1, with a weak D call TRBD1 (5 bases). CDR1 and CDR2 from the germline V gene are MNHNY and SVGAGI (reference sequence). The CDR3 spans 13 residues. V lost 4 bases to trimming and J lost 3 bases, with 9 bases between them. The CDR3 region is CASSSGSDTEAFF. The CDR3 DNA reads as TGTGCCAGCAGTTCAGGGTCGGACACTGAAGCTTTCTTT.

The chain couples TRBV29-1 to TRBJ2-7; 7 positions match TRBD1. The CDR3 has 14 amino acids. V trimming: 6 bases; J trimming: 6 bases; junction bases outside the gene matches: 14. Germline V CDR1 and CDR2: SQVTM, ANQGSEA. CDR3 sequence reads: CSVKRQGSASEQYF. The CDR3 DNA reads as TGCAGCGTCAAAAGACAGGGAAGCGCGTCCGAGCAGTACTTC.

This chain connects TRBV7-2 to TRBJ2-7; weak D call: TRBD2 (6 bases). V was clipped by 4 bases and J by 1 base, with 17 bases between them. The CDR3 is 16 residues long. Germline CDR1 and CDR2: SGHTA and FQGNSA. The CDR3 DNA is TGTGCCAGCAGCTCCCCCTGGGGGGTCGCTTCCTACGAGCAGTACTTC. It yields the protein CASSSPWGVASYEQYF.

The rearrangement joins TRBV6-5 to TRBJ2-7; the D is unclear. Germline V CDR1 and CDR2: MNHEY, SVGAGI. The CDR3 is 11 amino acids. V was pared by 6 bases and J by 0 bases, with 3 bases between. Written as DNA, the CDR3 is TGTGCCAGCAGCGTCTCCTACGAGCAGTACTTC. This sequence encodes CASSVSYEQYF.

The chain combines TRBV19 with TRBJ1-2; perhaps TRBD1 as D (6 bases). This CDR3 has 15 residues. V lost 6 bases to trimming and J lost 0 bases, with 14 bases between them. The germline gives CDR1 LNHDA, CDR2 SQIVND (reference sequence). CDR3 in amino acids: CASSPGRGPNYGYTF. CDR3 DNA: TGTGCCAGTAGCCCGGGCAGGGGCCCTAACTATGGCTACACCTTC. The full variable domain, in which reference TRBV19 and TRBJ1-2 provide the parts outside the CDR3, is DGGITQSPKYLFRKEGQNVTLSCEQNLNHDAMYWYRQDPGQGLRLIYYSQIVNDFQKGDIAEGYSVSREKKESFPLTVTSAQKNPTAFYLCASSPGRGPNYGYTFGSGTRLTVV.

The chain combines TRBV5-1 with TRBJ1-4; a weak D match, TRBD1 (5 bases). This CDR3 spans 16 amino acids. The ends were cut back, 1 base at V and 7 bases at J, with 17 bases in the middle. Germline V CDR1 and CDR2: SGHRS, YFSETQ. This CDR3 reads CASSLSSQGLGEKLFF. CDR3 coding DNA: TGCGCCAGCAGCTTGTCTTCCCAGGGTCTGGGTGAAAAACTGTTTTTT.

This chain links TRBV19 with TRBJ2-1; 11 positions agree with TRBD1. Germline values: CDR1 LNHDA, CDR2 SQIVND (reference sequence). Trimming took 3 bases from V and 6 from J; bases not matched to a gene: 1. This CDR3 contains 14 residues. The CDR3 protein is CASSIGTGGNEQFF. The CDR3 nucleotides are TGTGCCAGTAGTATCGGGACAGGGGGCAATGAGCAGTTCTTC.

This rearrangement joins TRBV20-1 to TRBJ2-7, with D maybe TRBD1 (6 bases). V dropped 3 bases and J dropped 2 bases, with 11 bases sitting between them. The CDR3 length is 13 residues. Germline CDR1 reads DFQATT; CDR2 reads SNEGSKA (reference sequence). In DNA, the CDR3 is TGCAGTGCTAGTCGTGACAGGCCCTACGAGCAGTACTTC. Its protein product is CSASRDRPYEQYF.